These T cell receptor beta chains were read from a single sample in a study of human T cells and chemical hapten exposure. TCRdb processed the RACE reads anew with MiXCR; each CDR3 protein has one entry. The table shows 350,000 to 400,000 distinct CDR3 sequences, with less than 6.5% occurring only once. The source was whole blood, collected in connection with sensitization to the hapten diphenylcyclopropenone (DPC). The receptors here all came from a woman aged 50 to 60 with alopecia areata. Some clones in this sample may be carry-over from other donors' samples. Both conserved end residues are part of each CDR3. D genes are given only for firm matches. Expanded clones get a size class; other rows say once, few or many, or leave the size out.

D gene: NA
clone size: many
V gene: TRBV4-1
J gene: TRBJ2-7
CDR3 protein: CASSQPSRGNEQYF
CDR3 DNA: TGCGCCAGCAGCCAACCGAGCCGGGGCAACGAGCAGTACTTC

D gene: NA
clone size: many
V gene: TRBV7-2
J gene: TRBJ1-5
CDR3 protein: CASSLASQNNQPQHF
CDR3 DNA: TGTGCCAGCAGCTTAGCATCCCAGAACAATCAGCCCCAGCATTTT

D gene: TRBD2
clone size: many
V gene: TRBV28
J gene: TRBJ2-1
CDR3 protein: CASRTHGAGGNEQFF
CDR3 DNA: TGTGCCAGCAGAACCCATGGAGCGGGGGGCAATGAGCAGTTCTTC

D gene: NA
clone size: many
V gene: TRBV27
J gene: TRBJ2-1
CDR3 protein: CASSFGSLNEQFF
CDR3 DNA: TGTGCCAGCAGTTTCGGGTCTCTCAATGAGCAGTTCTTC

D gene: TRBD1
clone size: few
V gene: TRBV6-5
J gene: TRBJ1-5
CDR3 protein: CASSYGTGGPNSNQPQHF
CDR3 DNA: TGTGCCAGCAGTTACGGGACAGGGGGCCCTAATAGCAATCAGCCCCAGCATTTT

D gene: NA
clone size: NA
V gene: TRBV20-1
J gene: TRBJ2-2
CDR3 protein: CSAGQFTGELFF
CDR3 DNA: TGCAGTGCCGGACAGTTCACCGGGGAGCTGTTTTTT

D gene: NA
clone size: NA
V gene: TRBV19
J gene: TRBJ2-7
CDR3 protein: CASSIDRAGAYEQYF
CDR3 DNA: TGTGCCAGTAGTATAGATCGGGCGGGCGCCTACGAGCAGTACTTC

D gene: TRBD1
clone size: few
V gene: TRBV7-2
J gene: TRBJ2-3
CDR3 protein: CASSGQGVVDTQYF
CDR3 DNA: TGTGCCAGCAGTGGACAGGGGGTGGTAGATACGCAGTATTTT

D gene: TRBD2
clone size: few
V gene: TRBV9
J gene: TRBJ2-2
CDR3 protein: CASSSPGGGSGNTGELFF
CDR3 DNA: TGTGCCAGCAGCTCCCCCGGAGGCGGGAGCGGTAACACCGGGGAGCTGTTTTTT

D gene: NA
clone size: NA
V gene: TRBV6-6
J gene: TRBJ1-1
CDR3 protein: CASSYRDLGTEAFF
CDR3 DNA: TGTGCCAGCAGTTACCGGGATTTGGGCACTGAAGCTTTCTTT

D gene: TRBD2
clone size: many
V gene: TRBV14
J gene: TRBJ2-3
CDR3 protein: CASSHTGGGIDTQYF
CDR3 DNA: TGTGCCAGCAGCCATACTGGCGGGGGGATAGATACGCAGTATTTT

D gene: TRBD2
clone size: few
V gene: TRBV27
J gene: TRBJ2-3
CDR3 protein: CASSLEERELSSTDTQYF
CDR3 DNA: TGTGCCAGCAGTCTCGAGGAGCGGGAGCTTTCTAGCACAGATACGCAGTATTTT

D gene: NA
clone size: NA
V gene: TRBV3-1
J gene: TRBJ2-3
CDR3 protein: CASRDYSGTDTQYF
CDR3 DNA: TGTGCCAGCAGGGACTACTCAGGCACAGATACGCAGTATTTT

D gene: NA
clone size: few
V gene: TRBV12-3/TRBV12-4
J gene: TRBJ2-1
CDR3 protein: CASSFLLATEQFF
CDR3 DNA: TGTGCCAGCAGTTTTCTTTTGGCTACTGAGCAGTTCTTC

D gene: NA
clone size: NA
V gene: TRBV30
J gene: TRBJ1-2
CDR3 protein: CAWRTVNYGYTF
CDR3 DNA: TGTGCCTGGCGGACAGTTAACTATGGCTACACCTTC

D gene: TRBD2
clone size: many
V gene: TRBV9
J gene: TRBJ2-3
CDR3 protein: CASSVSGSTPDTQYF
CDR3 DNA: TGTGCCAGCAGCGTCAGCGGGAGCACCCCAGATACGCAGTATTTT

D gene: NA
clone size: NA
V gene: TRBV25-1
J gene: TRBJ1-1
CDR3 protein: CASSPSSGISSEAFF
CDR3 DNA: TGTGCCAGCAGTCCCTCTTCGGGGATATCGTCTGAAGCTTTCTTT

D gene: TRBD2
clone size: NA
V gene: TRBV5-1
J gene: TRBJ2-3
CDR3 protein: CASRDGGRGVDTQYF
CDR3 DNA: TGCGCCAGCAGGGATGGCGGGAGAGGGGTAGATACGCAGTATTTT

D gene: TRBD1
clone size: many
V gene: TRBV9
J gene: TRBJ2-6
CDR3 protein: CASSATGGSGANVLTF
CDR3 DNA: TGTGCCAGCAGCGCCACAGGGGGATCTGGGGCCAACGTCCTGACTTTC

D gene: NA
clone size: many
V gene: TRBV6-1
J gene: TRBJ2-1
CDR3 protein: CATTSEQFF
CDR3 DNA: TGTGCCACGACATCTGAGCAGTTCTTC

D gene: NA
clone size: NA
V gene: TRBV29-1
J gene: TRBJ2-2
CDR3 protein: CSGLGDNPNTGELFF
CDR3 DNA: TGCAGCGGTTTAGGGGACAACCCGAACACCGGGGAGCTGTTTTTT

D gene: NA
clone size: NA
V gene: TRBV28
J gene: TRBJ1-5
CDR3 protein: CASSSSPRDIWASNQPQHF
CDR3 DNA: TGTGCCAGCAGTTCTTCTCCCCGGGACATATGGGCTAGCAATCAGCCCCAGCATTTT

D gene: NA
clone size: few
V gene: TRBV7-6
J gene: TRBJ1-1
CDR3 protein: CASSSRRIRGIDTEAFF
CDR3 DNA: TGTGCCAGCAGCTCCAGGAGAATCAGGGGTATCGACACTGAAGCTTTCTTT